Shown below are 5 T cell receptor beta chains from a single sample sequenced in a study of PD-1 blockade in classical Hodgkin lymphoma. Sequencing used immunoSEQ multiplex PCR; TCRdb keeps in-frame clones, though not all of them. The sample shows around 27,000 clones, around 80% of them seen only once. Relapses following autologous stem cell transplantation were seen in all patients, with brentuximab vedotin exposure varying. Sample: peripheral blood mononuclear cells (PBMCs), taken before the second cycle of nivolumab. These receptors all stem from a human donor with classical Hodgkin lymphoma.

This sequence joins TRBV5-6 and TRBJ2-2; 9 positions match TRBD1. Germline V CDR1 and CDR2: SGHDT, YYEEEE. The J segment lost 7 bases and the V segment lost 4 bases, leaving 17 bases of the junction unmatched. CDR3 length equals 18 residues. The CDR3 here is CASSPGGDRGYGIGELFF. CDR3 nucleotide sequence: TGTGCCAGCAGCCCCGGCGGAGACAGGGGGTATGGGATCGGGGAGCTGTTTTTT.

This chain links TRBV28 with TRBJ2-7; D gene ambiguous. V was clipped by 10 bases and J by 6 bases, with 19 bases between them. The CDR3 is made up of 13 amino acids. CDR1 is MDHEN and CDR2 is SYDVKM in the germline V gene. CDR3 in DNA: TGTGCCACCCACACCACCTTTCCTGGCGAGCAGTACTTC. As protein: CATHTTFPGEQYF.

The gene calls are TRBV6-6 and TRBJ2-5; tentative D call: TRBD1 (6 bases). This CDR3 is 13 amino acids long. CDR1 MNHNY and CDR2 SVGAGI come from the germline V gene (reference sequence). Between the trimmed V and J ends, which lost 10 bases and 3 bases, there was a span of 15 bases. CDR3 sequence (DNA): TGTGCCATCCGGCCATGGACAGAAGAGACCCAGTACTTC. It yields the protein CAIRPWTEETQYF.

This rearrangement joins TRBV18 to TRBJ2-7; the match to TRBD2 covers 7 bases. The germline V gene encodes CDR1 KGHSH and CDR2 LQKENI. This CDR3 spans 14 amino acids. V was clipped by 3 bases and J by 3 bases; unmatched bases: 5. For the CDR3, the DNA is TGTGCCAGCTCACCGGGGGGGTCTTACTACGAGCAGTACTTC. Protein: CASSPGGSYYEQYF.

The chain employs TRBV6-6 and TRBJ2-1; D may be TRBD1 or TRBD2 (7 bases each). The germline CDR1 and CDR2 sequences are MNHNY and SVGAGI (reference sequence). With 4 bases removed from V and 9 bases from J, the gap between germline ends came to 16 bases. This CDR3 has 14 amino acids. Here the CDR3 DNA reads TGTGCCAGCAGTTTCCTCCCCAGGGGGGGTGAGCAGTTCTTC. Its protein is CASSFLPRGGEQFF.